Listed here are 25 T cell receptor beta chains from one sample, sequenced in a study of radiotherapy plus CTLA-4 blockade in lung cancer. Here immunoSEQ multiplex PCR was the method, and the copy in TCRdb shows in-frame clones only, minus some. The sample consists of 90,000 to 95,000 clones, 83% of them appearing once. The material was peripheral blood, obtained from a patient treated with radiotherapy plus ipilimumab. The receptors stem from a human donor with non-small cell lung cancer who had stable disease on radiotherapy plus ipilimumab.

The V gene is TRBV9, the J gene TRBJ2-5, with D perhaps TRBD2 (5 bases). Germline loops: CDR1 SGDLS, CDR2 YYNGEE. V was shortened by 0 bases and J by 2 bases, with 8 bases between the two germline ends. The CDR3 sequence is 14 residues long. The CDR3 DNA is TGTGCCAGCAGCGTAGGGGGAGAACAAGAGACCCAGTACTTC. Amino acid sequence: CASSVGGEQETQYF.

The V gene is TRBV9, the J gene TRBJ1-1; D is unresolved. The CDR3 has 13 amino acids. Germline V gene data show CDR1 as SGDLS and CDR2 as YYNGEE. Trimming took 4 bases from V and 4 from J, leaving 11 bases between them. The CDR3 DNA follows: TGTGCCAGCAGCTCCGGACGGAGCACTGAAGCTTTCTTT. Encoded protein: CASSSGRSTEAFF.

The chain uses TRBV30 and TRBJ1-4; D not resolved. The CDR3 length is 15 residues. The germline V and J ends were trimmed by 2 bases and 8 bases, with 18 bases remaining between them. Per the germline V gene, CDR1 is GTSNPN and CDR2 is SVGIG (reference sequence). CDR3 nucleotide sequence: TGTGCCTGGAGTCCAACACAGAGGCTTCGGGAAAAACTGTTTTTT. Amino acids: CAWSPTQRLREKLFF.

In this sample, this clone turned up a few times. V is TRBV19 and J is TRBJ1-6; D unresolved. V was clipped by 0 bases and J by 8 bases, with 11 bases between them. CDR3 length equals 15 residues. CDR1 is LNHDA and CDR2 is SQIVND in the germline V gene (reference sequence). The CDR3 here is CASSIDLGEYSPLHF. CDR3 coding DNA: TGTGCCAGTAGTATAGATCTGGGTGAATATTCACCCCTCCACTTT.

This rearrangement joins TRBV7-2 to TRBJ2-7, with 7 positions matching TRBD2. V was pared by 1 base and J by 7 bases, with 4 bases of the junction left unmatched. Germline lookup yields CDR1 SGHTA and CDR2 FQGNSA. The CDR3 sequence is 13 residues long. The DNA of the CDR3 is TGTGCCAGCAGCTTAGGGACTAGAGATGAGCAGTACTTC. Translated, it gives CASSLGTRDEQYF.

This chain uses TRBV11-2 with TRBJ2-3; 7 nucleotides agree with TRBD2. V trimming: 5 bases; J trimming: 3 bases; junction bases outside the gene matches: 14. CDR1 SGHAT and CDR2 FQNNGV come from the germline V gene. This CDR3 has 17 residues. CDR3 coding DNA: TGTGCCAGCAGCGCGGCTCGCGGGGGAAGTAAAACAGATACGCAGTATTTT. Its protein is CASSAARGGSKTDTQYF.

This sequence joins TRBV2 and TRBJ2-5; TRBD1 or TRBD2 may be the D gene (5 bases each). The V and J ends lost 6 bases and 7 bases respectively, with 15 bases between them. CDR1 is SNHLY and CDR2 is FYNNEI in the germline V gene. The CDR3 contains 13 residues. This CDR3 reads CASRGTGRGTQYF. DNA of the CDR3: TGTGCCAGCAGGGGGACGGGACGGGGGACCCAGTACTTC.

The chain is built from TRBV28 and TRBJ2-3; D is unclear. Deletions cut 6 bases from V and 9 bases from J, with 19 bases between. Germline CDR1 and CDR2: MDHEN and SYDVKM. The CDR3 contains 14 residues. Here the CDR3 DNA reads TGTGCCAGCAGGGAAAGTTTATGGGGTGGCACGCAGTATTTT. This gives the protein CASRESLWGGTQYF.

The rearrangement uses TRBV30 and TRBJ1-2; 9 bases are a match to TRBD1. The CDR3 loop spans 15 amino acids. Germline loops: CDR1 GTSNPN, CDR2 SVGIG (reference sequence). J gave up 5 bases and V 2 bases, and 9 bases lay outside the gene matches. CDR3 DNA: TGTGCCTGGAGTCTGGACAGGGGAATTACTTATGGCTACACCTTC. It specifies CAWSLDRGITYGYTF.

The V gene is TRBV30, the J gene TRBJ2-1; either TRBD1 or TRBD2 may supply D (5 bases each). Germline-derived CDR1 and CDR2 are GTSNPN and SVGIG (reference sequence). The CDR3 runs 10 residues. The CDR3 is CGGVSAGQFF. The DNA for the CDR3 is TGTGGAGGGGTCTCGGCGGGTCAGTTCTTC.

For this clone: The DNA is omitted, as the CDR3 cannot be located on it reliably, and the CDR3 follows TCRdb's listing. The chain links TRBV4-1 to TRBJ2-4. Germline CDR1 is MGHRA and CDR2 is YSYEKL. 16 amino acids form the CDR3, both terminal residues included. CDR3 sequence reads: CASSSLGMGPKNIQYF.

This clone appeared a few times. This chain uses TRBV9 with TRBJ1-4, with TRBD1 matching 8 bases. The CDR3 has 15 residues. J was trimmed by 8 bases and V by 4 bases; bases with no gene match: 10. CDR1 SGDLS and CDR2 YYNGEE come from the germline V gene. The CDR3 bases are TGTGCCAGCAGCCGCCGGGACAGGCGGGACGAAAAACTGTTTTTT. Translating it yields CASSRRDRRDEKLFF.

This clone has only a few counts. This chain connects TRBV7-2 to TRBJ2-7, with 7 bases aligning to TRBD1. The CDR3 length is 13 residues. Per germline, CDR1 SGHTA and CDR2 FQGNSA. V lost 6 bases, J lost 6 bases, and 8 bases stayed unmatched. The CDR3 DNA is TGTGCCAGCAGGCGCGACAGGGTATCCGAGCAGTACTTC. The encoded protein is CASRRDRVSEQYF.

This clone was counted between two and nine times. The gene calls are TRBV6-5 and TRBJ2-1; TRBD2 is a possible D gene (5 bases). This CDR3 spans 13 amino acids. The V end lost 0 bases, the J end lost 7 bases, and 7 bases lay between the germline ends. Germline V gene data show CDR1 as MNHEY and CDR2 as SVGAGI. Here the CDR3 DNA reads TGTGCCAGCAGTTACTCGGGAGCAAATGAGCAGTTCTTC. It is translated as CASSYSGANEQFF.

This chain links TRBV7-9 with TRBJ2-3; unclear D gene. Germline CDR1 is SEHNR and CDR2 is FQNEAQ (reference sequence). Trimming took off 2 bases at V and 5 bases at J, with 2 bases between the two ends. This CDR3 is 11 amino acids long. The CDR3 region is CASSLLDTQYF. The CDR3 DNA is TGTGCCAGCAGCTTACTAGATACGCAGTATTTT.

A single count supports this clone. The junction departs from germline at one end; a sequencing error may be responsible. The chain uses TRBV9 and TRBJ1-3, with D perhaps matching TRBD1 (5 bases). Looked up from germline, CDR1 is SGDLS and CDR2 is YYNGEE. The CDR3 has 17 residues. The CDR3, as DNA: TGTGCCAGCAGCGTGGCCGGGACGGCAAGCTCTGGAAACACCGTATATTTT. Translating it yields CASSVAGTASSGNTVYF.

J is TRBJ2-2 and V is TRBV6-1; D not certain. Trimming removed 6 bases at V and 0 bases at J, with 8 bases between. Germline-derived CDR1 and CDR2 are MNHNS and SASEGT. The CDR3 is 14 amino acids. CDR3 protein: CASRGIANTGELFF. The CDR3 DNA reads TGTGCCAGCAGAGGGATTGCGAACACCGGGGAGCTGTTTTTT.

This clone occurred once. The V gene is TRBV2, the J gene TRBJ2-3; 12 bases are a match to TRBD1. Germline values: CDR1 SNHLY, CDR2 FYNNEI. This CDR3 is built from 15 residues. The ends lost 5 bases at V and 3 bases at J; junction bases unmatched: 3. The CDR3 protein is CASSRDRGRTDTQYF. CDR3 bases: TGTGCCAGCAGTCGGGACAGGGGGCGGACAGATACGCAGTATTTT.

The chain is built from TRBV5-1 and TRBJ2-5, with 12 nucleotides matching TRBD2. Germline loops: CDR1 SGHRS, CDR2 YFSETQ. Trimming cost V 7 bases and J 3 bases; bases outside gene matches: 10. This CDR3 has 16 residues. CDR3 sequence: CASQPSTSGREETQYF. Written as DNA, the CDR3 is TGCGCCAGCCAACCCTCGACTAGCGGGAGAGAAGAGACCCAGTACTTC.

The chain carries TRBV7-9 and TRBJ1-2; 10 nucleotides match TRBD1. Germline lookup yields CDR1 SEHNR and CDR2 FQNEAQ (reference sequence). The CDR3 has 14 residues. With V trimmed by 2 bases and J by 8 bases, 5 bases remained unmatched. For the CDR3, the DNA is TGTGCCAGCAGCTTATGGGGGACAGGGGACGGCTACACCTTC. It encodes CASSLWGTGDGYTF.

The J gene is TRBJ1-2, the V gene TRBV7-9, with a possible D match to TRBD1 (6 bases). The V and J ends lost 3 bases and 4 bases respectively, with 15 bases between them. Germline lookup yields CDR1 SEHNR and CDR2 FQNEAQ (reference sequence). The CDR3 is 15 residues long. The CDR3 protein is CASSLGLQGVYGYTF. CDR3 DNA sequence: TGTGCCAGCAGCTTGGGGCTACAGGGTGTCTATGGCTACACCTTC.

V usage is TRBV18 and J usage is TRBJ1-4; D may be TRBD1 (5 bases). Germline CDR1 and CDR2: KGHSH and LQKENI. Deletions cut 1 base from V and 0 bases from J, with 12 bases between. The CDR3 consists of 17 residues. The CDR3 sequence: CASSPLGTTPTNEKLFF. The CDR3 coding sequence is TGTGCCAGCTCACCACTCGGGACCACCCCAACTAATGAAAAACTGTTTTTT.

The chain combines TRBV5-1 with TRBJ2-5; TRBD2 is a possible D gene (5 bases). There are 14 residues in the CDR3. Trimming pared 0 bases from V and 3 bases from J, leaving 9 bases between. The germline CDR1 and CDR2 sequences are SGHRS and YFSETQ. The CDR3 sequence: CASSLVGLKETQYF. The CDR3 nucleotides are TGCGCCAGCAGCTTGGTAGGACTCAAAGAGACCCAGTACTTC.

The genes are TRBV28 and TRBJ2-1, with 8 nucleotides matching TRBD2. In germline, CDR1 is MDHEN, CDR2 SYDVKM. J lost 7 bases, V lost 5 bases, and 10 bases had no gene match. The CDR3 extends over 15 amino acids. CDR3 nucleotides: TGTGCCAGCAGTCCCGCGGGGGGACCATCTAATGAGCAGTTCTTC. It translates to CASSPAGGPSNEQFF.

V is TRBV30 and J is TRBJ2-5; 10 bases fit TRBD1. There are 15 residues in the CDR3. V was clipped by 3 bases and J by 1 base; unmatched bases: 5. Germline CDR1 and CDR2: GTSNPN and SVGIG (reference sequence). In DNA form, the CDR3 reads TGTGCCTGGAGCTGGACAGGGGGGGCCCAAGAGACCCAGTACTTC. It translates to CAWSWTGGAQETQYF.